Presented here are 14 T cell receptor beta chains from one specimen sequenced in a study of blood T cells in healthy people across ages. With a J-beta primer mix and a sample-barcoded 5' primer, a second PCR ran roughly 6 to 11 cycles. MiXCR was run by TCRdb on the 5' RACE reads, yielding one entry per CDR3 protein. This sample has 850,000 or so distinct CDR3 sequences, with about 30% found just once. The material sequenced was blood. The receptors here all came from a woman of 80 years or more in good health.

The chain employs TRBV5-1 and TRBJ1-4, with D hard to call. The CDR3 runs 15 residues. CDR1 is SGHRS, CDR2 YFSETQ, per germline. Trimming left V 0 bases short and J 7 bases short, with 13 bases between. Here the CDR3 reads CASSLVGQEGEKLFF. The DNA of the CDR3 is TGCGCCAGCAGCTTGGTGGGCCAGGAAGGTGAAAAACTGTTTTTT.

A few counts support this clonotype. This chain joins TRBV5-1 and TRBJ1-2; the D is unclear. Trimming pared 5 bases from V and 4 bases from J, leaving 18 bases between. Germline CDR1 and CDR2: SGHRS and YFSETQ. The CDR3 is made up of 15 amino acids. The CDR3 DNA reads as TGCGCCAGCAGTATTGGCGAAGTTCTAGGCTATGGCTACACCTTC. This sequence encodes CASSIGEVLGYGYTF.

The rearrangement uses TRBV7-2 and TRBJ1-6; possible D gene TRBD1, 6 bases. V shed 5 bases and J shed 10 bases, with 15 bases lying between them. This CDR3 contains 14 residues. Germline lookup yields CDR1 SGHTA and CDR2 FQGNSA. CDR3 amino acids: CASSPDSSRSPLHF. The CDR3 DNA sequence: TGTGCCAGCAGCCCGGACAGTTCTCGCTCACCCCTCCACTTT.

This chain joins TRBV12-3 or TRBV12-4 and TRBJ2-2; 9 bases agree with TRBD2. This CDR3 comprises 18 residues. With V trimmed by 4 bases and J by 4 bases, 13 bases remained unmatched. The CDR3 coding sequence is TGTGCCAGCAGTTCGGGCCCAGGGCGGGGGGGTGTCACCGGGGAGCTGTTTTTT. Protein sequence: CASSSGPGRGGVTGELFF.

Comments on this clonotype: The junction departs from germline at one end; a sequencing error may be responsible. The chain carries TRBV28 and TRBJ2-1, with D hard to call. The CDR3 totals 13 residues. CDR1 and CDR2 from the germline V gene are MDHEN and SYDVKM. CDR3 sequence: CASSFKDYNERFF. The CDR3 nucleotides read TGTGCCAGCAGTTTCAAGGATTACAATGAGCGGTTCTTC.

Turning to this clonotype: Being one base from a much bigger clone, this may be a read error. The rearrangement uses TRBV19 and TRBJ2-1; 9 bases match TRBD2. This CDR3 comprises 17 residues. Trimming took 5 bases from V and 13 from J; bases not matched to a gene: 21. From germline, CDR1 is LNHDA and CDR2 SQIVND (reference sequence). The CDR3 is CASSPTEITSGRETQFF. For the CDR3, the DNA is TGTGCCAGTAGTCCCACGGAAATTACTAGCGGGCGAGAGACCCAGTTCTTC.

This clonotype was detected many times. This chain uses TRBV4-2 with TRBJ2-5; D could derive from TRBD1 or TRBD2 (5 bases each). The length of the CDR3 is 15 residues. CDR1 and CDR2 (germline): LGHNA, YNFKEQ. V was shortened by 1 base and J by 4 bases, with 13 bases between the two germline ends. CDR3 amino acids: CASSQVGAVIETQYF. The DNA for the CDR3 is TGTGCCAGCAGCCAAGTCGGGGCAGTTATAGAGACCCAGTACTTC.

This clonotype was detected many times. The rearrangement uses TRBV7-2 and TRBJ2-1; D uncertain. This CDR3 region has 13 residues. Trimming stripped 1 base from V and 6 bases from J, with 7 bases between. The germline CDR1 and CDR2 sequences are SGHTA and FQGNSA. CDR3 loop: CASSLDTVNEQFF. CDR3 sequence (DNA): TGTGCCAGCAGCTTAGATACGGTCAATGAGCAGTTCTTC.

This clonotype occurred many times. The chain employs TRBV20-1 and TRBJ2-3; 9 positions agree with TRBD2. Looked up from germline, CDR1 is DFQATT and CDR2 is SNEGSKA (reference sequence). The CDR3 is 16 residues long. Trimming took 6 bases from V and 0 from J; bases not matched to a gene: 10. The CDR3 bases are TGCAGTGCCCCAGGGGCGGGGGGGCGGAGCACAGATACGCAGTATTTT. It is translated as CSAPGAGGRSTDTQYF.

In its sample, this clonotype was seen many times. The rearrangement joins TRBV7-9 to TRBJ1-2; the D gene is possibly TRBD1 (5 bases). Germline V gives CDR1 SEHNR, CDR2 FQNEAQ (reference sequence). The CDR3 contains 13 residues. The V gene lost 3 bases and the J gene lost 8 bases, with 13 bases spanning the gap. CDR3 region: CASSFGGSMGYTF. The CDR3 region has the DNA TGTGCCAGCAGCTTTGGGGGGAGTATGGGCTACACCTTC.

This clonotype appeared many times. The CDR3: CASRSTGKGNQPQHF. The DNA for the CDR3 is TGTGCCAGCAGATCGACAGGGAAGGGCAATCAGCCCCAGCATTTT. J is TRBJ1-5 and V is TRBV6-2 or TRBV6-3; 7 bases match TRBD1. The CDR3 runs to 15 residues. V lost 6 bases to trimming and J lost 2 bases; unmatched junction nucleotides: 7. The germline CDR1 and CDR2 sequences are MNHEY and SVGEGT.

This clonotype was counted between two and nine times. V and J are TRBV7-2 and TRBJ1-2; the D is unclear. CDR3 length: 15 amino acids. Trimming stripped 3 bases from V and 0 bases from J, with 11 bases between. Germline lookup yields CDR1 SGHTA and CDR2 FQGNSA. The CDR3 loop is CASSFGLLSNYGYTF. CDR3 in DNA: TGTGCCAGCAGCTTCGGACTGCTTTCTAACTATGGCTACACCTTC.

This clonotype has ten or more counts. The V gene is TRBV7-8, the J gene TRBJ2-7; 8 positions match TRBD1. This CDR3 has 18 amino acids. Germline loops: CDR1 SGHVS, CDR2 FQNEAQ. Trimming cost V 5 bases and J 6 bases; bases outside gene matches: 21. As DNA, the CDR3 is TGTGCCAGCAGCCCCCGGACAGGGAACATTCCCTCTCCTCTCGAGCAGTACTTC. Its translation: CASSPRTGNIPSPLEQYF.

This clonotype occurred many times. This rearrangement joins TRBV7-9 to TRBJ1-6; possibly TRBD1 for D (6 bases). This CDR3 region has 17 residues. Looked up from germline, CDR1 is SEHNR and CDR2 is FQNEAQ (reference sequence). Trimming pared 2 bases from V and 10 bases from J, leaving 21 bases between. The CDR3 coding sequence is TGTGCCAGCAGCTTAAGGGCGACAGGAGGCGGTAGGTCACCCCTCCACTTT. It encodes CASSLRATGGGRSPLHF.